The next 20 T cell receptor beta chains were all read from a single sample in a study of CD8+ T cells in alopecia areata. RNA, once extracted, was reverse transcribed into cDNA for use as the sequencing template. Measured with immunoSEQ multiplex PCR; TCRdb has only the in-frame clones, and not every one. Found here are about 150,000 clones, roughly 62% of them singletons; the top ten hold roughly 6.7%. The sample consisted of CD4+ T cells sorted from blood, taken at week 0. The receptors derive from a human donor with alopecia areata.

V usage is TRBV5-6 and J usage is TRBJ1-3; no reliable D call. V was pared by 1 base and J by 4 bases, with 6 bases between. The CDR3 spans 13 residues. Germline CDR1 reads SGHDT; CDR2 reads YYEEEE. The CDR3 spells CASSLSRGNTIYF. The CDR3 region has the DNA TGTGCCAGCAGCTTGAGCCGAGGAAACACCATATATTTT.

The V gene is TRBV5-1, the J gene TRBJ2-1; 8 bases align to TRBD2. The CDR3 has 16 amino acids. V was pared by 0 bases and J by 5 bases, with 7 bases of the junction left unmatched. CDR1 SGHRS and CDR2 YFSETQ come from the germline V gene. The CDR3 DNA sequence: TGCGCCAGCAGCTTGGCTGGCGGGGGGACACACAATGAGCAGTTCTTC. It yields the protein CASSLAGGGTHNEQFF.

J is TRBJ2-5 and V is TRBV29-1; D may be TRBD2 (5 bases). CDR3 length: 13 amino acids. V lost 4 bases to trimming and J lost 1 base, with 10 bases between them. Germline V lookup: CDR1 SQVTM, CDR2 ANQGSEA. The CDR3 protein is CSVGMSGQETQYF. The CDR3 bases are TGCAGCGTTGGGATGAGCGGCCAAGAGACCCAGTACTTC.

The chain joins TRBV7-2 to TRBJ1-2; D may be TRBD1 (5 bases). V lost 5 bases, J lost 3 bases, and 16 bases lay in between. Looked up from germline, CDR1 is SGHTA and CDR2 is FQGNSA. CDR3 length: 15 residues. CDR3 residues: CASSLSAGVDYGYTF. Here the CDR3 DNA reads TGTGCCAGCAGCCTTAGCGCGGGGGTCGACTATGGCTACACCTTC. Supplemented by reference TRBV7-2 and TRBJ1-2, the full variable domain reads GAGVSQSPSNKVTEKGKDVELRCDPISGHTALYWYRQSLGQGLEFLIYFQGNSAPDKSGLPSDRFSAERTGGSVSTLTIQRTQQEDSAVYLCASSLSAGVDYGYTFGSGTRLTVV.

V gene TRBV5-4 combines with J gene TRBJ2-3; D remains unclear. The ends were cut back, 0 bases at V and 14 bases at J, with 19 bases in the middle. This CDR3 region has 14 residues. Per germline, CDR1 SGHNT and CDR2 YYREEE (reference sequence). CDR3: CASSLEVTMSALYF. CDR3 DNA sequence: TGTGCCAGCAGCTTGGAGGTTACTATGAGTGCGCTGTATTTT.

The chain links TRBV11-2 to TRBJ1-5; weak D call: TRBD1 (5 bases). Germline CDR1 SGHAT, CDR2 FQNNGV. The CDR3 has 18 amino acids. V lost 1 base and J lost 6, with 22 bases in between. The CDR3, as DNA: TGTGCCAGCAGCTTAGGCCATCGAGTCGGGCAGGGAGGTCAGCCCCAGCATTTT. This sequence encodes CASSLGHRVGQGGQPQHF. The full variable domain, with the rest looked up from reference TRBV11-2 and TRBJ1-5, is EAGVAQSPRYKIIEKRQSVAFWCNPISGHATLYWYQQILGQGPKLLIQFQNNGVVDDSQLPKDRFSAERLKGVDSTLKIQPAKLEDSAVYLCASSLGHRVGQGGQPQHFGDGTRLSIL.

This clone was found a few times. J is TRBJ1-5 and V is TRBV27, with a tentative D call TRBD1 (5 bases). V was clipped by 5 bases and J by 2 bases, with 16 bases between them. CDR1 is MNHEY, CDR2 SMNVEV, per germline (reference sequence). This CDR3 has 16 amino acids. The CDR3 DNA sequence: TGTGCCAGCAGTAATGGGGGGATGGGGGGCAATCAGCCCCAGCATTTT. This codes for CASSNGGMGGNQPQHF.

The chain recombines TRBV6-5 with TRBJ2-5; D gene ambiguous. Looked up from germline, CDR1 is MNHEY and CDR2 is SVGAGI. The V and J ends lost 6 bases and 1 base respectively, with 12 bases between them. CDR3 length: 14 amino acids. CDR3: CASRHPELQETQYF. In DNA form, the CDR3 reads TGTGCCAGCAGGCACCCGGAACTCCAAGAGACCCAGTACTTC.

The chain combines TRBV19 with TRBJ2-1, with 9 bases matching TRBD2. There are 16 residues in the CDR3. The junction had 11 bases not matched to a gene; V was cut back by 3 bases and J by 8 bases. The V gene's germline CDR1 is LNHDA and CDR2 SQIVND (reference sequence). The DNA of the CDR3 is TGTGCCAGTAGTATGAGGCGGGGGGGCCGTGTCGATGAGCAGTTCTTC. Protein product: CASSMRRGGRVDEQFF. Combining the CDR3 with reference TRBV19 and TRBJ2-1 gives the whole variable domain DGGITQSPKYLFRKEGQNVTLSCEQNLNHDAMYWYRQDPGQGLRLIYYSQIVNDFQKGDIAEGYSVSREKKESFPLTVTSAQKNPTAFYLCASSMRRGGRVDEQFFGPGTRLTVL.

The rearrangement joins TRBV11-2 to TRBJ2-5; 10 bases fit TRBD1. V dropped 3 bases and J dropped 5; count of bases not matched to a gene: 9. The germline V gene encodes CDR1 SGHAT and CDR2 FQNNGV. This CDR3 spans 16 amino acids. Here the CDR3 reads CASSFQGTGARETQYF. The CDR3 DNA follows: TGTGCCAGCAGCTTTCAGGGGACAGGGGCTAGGGAGACCCAGTACTTC.

The rearrangement links TRBV6-5 to TRBJ1-1; a possible D gene is TRBD1 (5 bases). The CDR3 is made up of 14 amino acids. The germline gives CDR1 MNHEY, CDR2 SVGAGI. Trimming removed 7 bases from V and 0 bases from J, with 12 bases in between. The chain's CDR3 is CASTLAGVNTEAFF. The DNA for the CDR3 is TGTGCCAGCACCCTCGCGGGGGTGAACACTGAAGCTTTCTTT.

This clone was observed a handful of times. V usage is TRBV28 and J usage is TRBJ2-7; TRBD2 might be the D (6 bases). V shed 5 bases and J shed 3 bases, with 17 bases lying between them. The CDR3 is made up of 15 amino acids. Germline values: CDR1 MDHEN, CDR2 SYDVKM. CDR3 loop: CASSHYGTASYEQYF. CDR3 nucleotides: TGTGCCAGCAGTCATTACGGGACTGCTAGCTACGAGCAGTACTTC.

The chain couples TRBV30 to TRBJ1-1; possibly TRBD1 for D (5 bases). The germline gives CDR1 GTSNPN, CDR2 SVGIG (reference sequence). The germline V and J ends were trimmed by 5 bases and 10 bases, with 17 bases remaining between them. This CDR3 has 12 amino acids. CDR3 DNA: TGTGCCTGGTGGAGGAGGGGAAGATCAGCTTTCTTT. Its translation: CAWWRRGRSAFF.

The chain has TRBV5-1 and TRBJ2-5; TRBD1 agrees at 7 bases. The junction had 1 base not matched to a gene; V was cut back by 0 bases and J by 2 bases. CDR3 size: 14 residues. CDR1 and CDR2 from the germline V gene are SGHRS and YFSETQ. The CDR3 DNA sequence: TGCGCCAGCAGCTTGGGGGGACAGCAAGAGACCCAGTACTTC. It codes for CASSLGGQQETQYF. Filled out from reference TRBV5-1 and TRBJ2-5, the complete variable domain reads KAGVTQTPRYLIKTRGQQVTLSCSPISGHRSVSWYQQTPGQGLQFLFEYFSETQRNKGNFPGRFSGRQFSNSRSEMNVSTLELGDSALYLCASSLGGQQETQYFGPGTRLLVL.

This clone occurred once. The rearrangement links TRBV5-1 to TRBJ2-3, with D perhaps given as TRBD1 or TRBD2 (7 bases each). CDR1 SGHRS and CDR2 YFSETQ come from the germline V gene. This CDR3 comprises 14 residues. V lost 4 bases and J 4 bases, leaving 13 bases between the germline ends. CDR3 DNA sequence: TGCGCCAGCAGCCCACAGGGGAGGGCAGATACGCAGTATTTT. It is translated as CASSPQGRADTQYF.

The V call is TRBV7-9, the J call TRBJ1-5; D gene ambiguous. The CDR3 extends over 13 amino acids. Trimming left V 5 bases short and J 4 bases short, with 9 bases between. Germline V gene data show CDR1 as SEHNR and CDR2 as FQNEAQ (reference sequence). CDR3 sequence (DNA): TGTGCCAGCAGCCCAGACGGGAATCAGCCCCAGCATTTT. Translated: CASSPDGNQPQHF.

This chain connects TRBV5-6 to TRBJ1-6, with D hard to call. The CDR3 consists of 16 residues. Germline V lookup: CDR1 SGHDT, CDR2 YYEEEE. V lost 0 bases and J 0 bases, leaving 7 bases between the germline ends. The CDR3 sequence: CASSLDMGSYNSPLHF. DNA of the CDR3: TGTGCCAGCAGCTTGGATATGGGCTCCTATAATTCACCCCTCCACTTT.

This clone was found many times. This chain uses TRBV27 with TRBJ1-6; TRBD1 aligns across 9 bases. In germline, CDR1 is MNHEY, CDR2 SMNVEV (reference sequence). CDR3 length equals 14 residues. Losses at the gene ends were 3 bases for V and 10 bases for J; bases not matched to a gene: 4. The CDR3 DNA sequence: TGTGCCAGCAGTTTGACAGGGGGTGACTCACCCCTCCACTTT. It yields the protein CASSLTGGDSPLHF.

The chain couples TRBV29-1 to TRBJ1-2, with no clear D. Germline CDR1 is SQVTM and CDR2 is ANQGSEA. V was trimmed by 0 bases and J by 6 bases, leaving 17 bases between them. This CDR3 spans 15 amino acids. The CDR3 bases are TGCAGCGTTGAAGATCTTTCGGGAGCCGGCGATGGCTACACCTTC. Its protein is CSVEDLSGAGDGYTF.

The rearrangement joins TRBV10-3 to TRBJ1-6; D gene uncertain. The CDR3 contains 16 residues. Germline CDR1 and CDR2: ENHRY and SYGVKD. Trimming left V 6 bases short and J 9 bases short, with 21 bases between. The CDR3 is CAIRRFTGPSSSPLHF. CDR3 nucleotides: TGTGCCATCAGGAGGTTTACCGGGCCGAGTAGTTCACCCCTCCACTTT.